These 11 T cell receptor beta chains were sequenced from one sample in a study of cytomegalovirus exposure and HLA in healthy donors. The PCR ran on 60 Vbeta and 13 Jbeta primers. Sequencing used immunoSEQ multiplex PCR; TCRdb keeps in-frame clones, though not all of them. Among about 160,000 clones listed, roughly 80% were seen once. The sequenced material came from PBMCs. The receptors here all came from a woman in her thirties in good health and CMV-seropositive.

The chain employs TRBV27 and TRBJ1-5; 12 positions match TRBD1. After removal of 4 bases from V and 6 bases from J, the junction contained 7 bases not matched to a gene. This CDR3 has 16 residues. Germline V CDR1 and CDR2: MNHEY, SMNVEV (reference sequence). For the CDR3, the DNA is TGTGCCAGCAGTTCTGGTCCGGGACAGGGGGCTCAGCCCCAGCATTTT. This codes for CASSSGPGQGAQPQHF.

On this clone: Its ends do not fully match the called genes, so a read error is possible. V usage is TRBV13 and J usage is TRBJ2-1; D uncertain. CDR1 PRHDT and CDR2 FYEKMQ come from the germline V gene (reference sequence). The CDR3 spans 15 residues. CDR3 in DNA: TGTGTCAGCAGCTTAGCCCCCCCTTTGTACAATGAGCAGTTCTTC. Protein sequence: CVSSLAPPLYNEQFF.

The chain links TRBV19 to TRBJ2-5, with D maybe TRBD1 (6 bases). Trimming stripped 1 base from V and 9 bases from J, with 12 bases between. This CDR3 comprises 13 residues. Looked up from germline, CDR1 is LNHDA and CDR2 is SQIVND (reference sequence). CDR3 loop: CASSIGQVEAQYF. The CDR3 DNA reads as TGTGCCAGTAGTATAGGACAGGTTGAGGCCCAGTACTTC. Full variable domain (rest looked up from reference TRBV19 and TRBJ2-5): DGGITQSPKYLFRKEGQNVTLSCEQNLNHDAMYWYRQDPGQGLRLIYYSQIVNDFQKGDIAEGYSVSREKKESFPLTVTSAQKNPTAFYLCASSIGQVEAQYFGPGTRLLVL.

The V gene is TRBV7-3, the J gene TRBJ2-7; TRBD1 agrees at 10 bases. Trimming at V came to 6 bases and at J to 2 bases, leaving 7 bases not matched to a gene. Germline values: CDR1 SGHTA, CDR2 FQGTGA. The CDR3 consists of 15 residues. The CDR3 is CASSLGTGEAYEQYF. The CDR3 nucleotides read TGTGCCAGCAGTTTGGGGACAGGGGAAGCCTACGAGCAGTACTTC. Looking up the rest from reference TRBV7-3 and TRBJ2-7 gives the full variable domain: GAGVSQTPSNKVTEKGKYVELRCDPISGHTALYWYRQSLGQGPEFLIYFQGTGAADDSGLPNDRFFAVRPEGSVSTLKIQRTERGDSAVYLCASSLGTGEAYEQYFGPGTRLTVT.

This chain connects TRBV5-6 to TRBJ1-5; TRBD1 matches at 7 bases. The CDR3 loop spans 16 amino acids. Germline CDR1 reads SGHDT; CDR2 reads YYEEEE. Trimming took 3 bases from V and 7 from J; bases not matched to a gene: 13. The CDR3 region has the DNA TGTGCCAGCAGCTCATTTGTGGGGACAGTTGGGCAGCCCCAGCATTTT. Its translation: CASSSFVGTVGQPQHF. The full variable domain, completed using reference TRBV5-6 and TRBJ1-5, is DAGVTQSPTHLIKTRGQQVTLRCSPKSGHDTVSWYQQALGQGPQFIFQYYEEEERQRGNFPDRFSGHQFPNYSSELNVNALLLGDSALYLCASSSFVGTVGQPQHFGDGTRLSIL.

The chain recombines TRBV6-6 with TRBJ1-5, with TRBD1 as a possible D gene (5 bases). The CDR3 consists of 12 residues. Trimming cost V 6 bases and J 4 bases, with 7 bases left between them. Germline loops: CDR1 MNHNY, CDR2 SVGAGI (reference sequence). The CDR3 sequence: CASSQGNQPQHF. In DNA, the CDR3 is TGTGCCAGCAGCCAGGGTAATCAGCCCCAGCATTTT.

This clone has a single count. This chain joins TRBV5-7 and TRBJ2-7, with no clear D. TRBV5-7 is reported as an ORF; its role is uncertain. The germline V and J ends were trimmed by 2 bases and 3 bases, with 9 bases remaining between them. This CDR3 region has 13 residues. The CDR3 sequence is CASSFWAFYEQYF. The CDR3 DNA reads TGTGCCAGCAGCTTCTGGGCGTTCTACGAGCAGTACTTC.

This chain uses TRBV7-6 with TRBJ1-1; no firm D call. Per germline, CDR1 SGHVS and CDR2 FNYEAQ. The CDR3 covers 13 residues. The ends were cut back, 1 base at V and 5 bases at J, with 8 bases in the middle. The CDR3 DNA reads TGTGCCAGCAGCTTAGGGACGGGGACTGAAGCTTTCTTT. As protein: CASSLGTGTEAFF.

This chain links TRBV30 with TRBJ1-6; 11 bases are shared with TRBD1. This CDR3 spans 17 amino acids. Germline trimming cut 3 bases from V and 7 bases from J; bases unmatched to any gene: 11. Germline V gene sequence: CDR1 GTSNPN, CDR2 SVGIG (reference sequence). CDR3 DNA: TGTGCCTGGAGGGACAGGGGGCGCGGTTGGCTAAATTCACCCCTCCACTTT. Encoded protein: CAWRDRGRGWLNSPLHF.

Details on this clone: One end of the junction fails to match germline, which may point to a read error. This chain uses TRBV7-9 with TRBJ1-2; the match to TRBD1 covers 10 bases. The CDR3 loop spans 19 amino acids. The germline CDR1 and CDR2 sequences are SEHNR and FQNEAQ (reference sequence). CDR3 DNA sequence: TGTTCCAGCAGCTTAGGGTTAGGGACAGGGGCCCGAGTCCCCTATGGCTACACCTTC. It yields the protein CSSSLGLGTGARVPYGYTF.

The DNA for the CDR3 is TGCAGCACCCGCCAGGGGTCGAACACTGAAGCTTTCTTT. Translated: CSTRQGSNTEAFF. The gene calls are TRBV29-1 and TRBJ1-1, with a tentative D call TRBD1 (6 bases). The germline V gene encodes CDR1 SQVTM and CDR2 ANQGSEA. The CDR3 consists of 13 residues. Trimming cost V 8 bases and J 1 base, with 14 bases left between them. The full variable domain, with the rest looked up from reference TRBV29-1 and TRBJ1-1, is SAVISQKPSRDICQRGTSLTIQCQVDSQVTMMFWYRQQPGQSLTLIATANQGSEATYESGFVIDKFPISRPNLTFSTLTVSNMSPEDSSIYLCSTRQGSNTEAFFGQGTRLTVV.